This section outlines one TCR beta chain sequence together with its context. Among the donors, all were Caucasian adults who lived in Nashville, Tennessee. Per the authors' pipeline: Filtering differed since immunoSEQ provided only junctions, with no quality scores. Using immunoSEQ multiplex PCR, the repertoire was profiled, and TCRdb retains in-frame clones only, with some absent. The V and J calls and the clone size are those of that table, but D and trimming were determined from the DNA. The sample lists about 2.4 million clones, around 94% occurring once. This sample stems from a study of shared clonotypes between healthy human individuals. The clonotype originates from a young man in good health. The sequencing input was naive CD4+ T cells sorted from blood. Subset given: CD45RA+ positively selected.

In DNA, the CDR3 is TGTGCCAGCAGCTTAAACTCCGGAGCGGTCAACGAGCAGTACTTC. Protein sequence: CASSLNSGAVNEQYF. The chain carries TRBV7-2 and TRBJ2-7; D possibly corresponds to TRBD2 (5 bases). Trimming left V 2 bases short and J 5 bases short, with 16 bases between. Germline assignment: CDR1 SGHTA and CDR2 FQGNSA. This CDR3 is 15 amino acids long.